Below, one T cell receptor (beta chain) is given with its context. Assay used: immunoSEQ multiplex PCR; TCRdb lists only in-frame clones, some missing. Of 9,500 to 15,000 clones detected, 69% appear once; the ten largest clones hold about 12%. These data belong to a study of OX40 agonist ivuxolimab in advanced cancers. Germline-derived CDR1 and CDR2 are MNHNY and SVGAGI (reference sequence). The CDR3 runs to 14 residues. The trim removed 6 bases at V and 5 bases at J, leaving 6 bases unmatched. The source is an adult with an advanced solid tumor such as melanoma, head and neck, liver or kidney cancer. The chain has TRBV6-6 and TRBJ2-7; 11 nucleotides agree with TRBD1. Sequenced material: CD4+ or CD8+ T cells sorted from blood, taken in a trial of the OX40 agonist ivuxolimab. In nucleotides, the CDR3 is TGTGCCAGCAGAGGACAGGGGGCAGGCGACGAGCAGTACTTC. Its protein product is CASRGQGAGDEQYF.